Below, 27 T cell receptor beta chains from the same sample are listed, as sequenced in a study of shared clonotypes between healthy human individuals. Sequenced by immunoSEQ multiplex PCR; TCRdb stores in-frame clones only, minus some. The data contain some 1 million clones, more than 65% of them singletons. The sequencing input was memory CD4+ T cells sorted from blood. Subset noted: CD45RA-negative fraction. The receptors were sampled from a man between 18 and 29 years old in good health.

The rearrangement uses TRBV28 and TRBJ2-5; D perhaps matches TRBD2 (5 bases). CDR1 is MDHEN and CDR2 is SYDVKM in the germline V gene. V was cut by 11 bases and J by 9 bases, with 13 bases left in between. CDR3 length equals 10 residues. CDR3 nucleotides: TGTGCCGCGGGCCGAATTGCCCAGTACTTC. Its protein is CAAGRIAQYF.

The chain links TRBV6-6 to TRBJ2-5; D is ambiguous. The CDR3 has 13 residues. The V gene's germline CDR1 is MNHNY and CDR2 SVGAGI (reference sequence). Deletions cut 0 bases from V and 3 bases from J, with 5 bases between. CDR3 coding DNA: TGTGCCAGCAGTTACTCCATCAAAGAGACCCAGTACTTC. Translated: CASSYSIKETQYF.

A word on this clone: The likely explanation is a read error, given a far larger clone one base away. This chain joins TRBV5-1 and TRBJ1-2, with D perhaps matching TRBD1 (6 bases). This CDR3 has 15 residues. Germline V gives CDR1 SGHRS, CDR2 YFSETQ. The CDR3 here is CAGSLGTPREGGYTF. The CDR3 bases are TGCGCCGGCAGCCTCGGGACACCTCGGGAAGGGGGCTACACCTTC.

A single count supports this clone. The chain has TRBV2 and TRBJ1-2; tentatively, D is TRBD1 (5 bases). Per the germline V gene, CDR1 is SNHLY and CDR2 is FYNNEI. CDR3 size: 14 residues. V lost 4 bases, J lost 7 bases, and 16 bases lay in between. The CDR3 region has the DNA TGTGCCAGCAGTGGCTTACAGGTCTCGAGTGGCTACACCTTC. The encoded protein is CASSGLQVSSGYTF.

The chain recombines TRBV5-8 with TRBJ1-1; tentative D call: TRBD1 (6 bases). The CDR3 spans 14 residues. V was pared by 3 bases and J by 1 base, with 10 bases between. The germline gives CDR1 SGHTS, CDR2 YDEGEE. CDR3 in DNA: TGTGCCAGCAGCTCAGGACAGCCGAACACTGAAGCTTTCTTT. Its translation is CASSSGQPNTEAFF.

The gene calls are TRBV6-1 and TRBJ1-1; no clear D gene. Trimming removed 4 bases from V and 6 bases from J, with 18 bases in between. Per germline, CDR1 MNHNS and CDR2 SASEGT. The CDR3 length is 15 residues. The CDR3 DNA sequence: TGTGCCAGCAGTGTGGGTCCGACAATTTCGGCTGAAGCTTTCTTT. Translated: CASSVGPTISAEAFF.

This rearrangement joins TRBV10-2 to TRBJ2-6; D unresolved. Germline loops: CDR1 WSHSY, CDR2 SAAADI. V gave up 7 bases and J gave up 3 bases, with 4 bases separating them. CDR3 length: 12 amino acids. CDR3 protein: CASTVGANVLTF. CDR3 coding DNA: TGCGCCAGCACGGTTGGGGCCAACGTCCTGACTTTC.

The rearrangement links TRBV5-1 to TRBJ2-2; 10 bases fit TRBD1. V shed 0 bases, J shed 6 bases, and the junction held 8 bases outside the gene matches. The germline CDR1 and CDR2 sequences are SGHRS and YFSETQ. This CDR3 is 17 amino acids long. The CDR3 loop reads CASSLGYGTGESGELFF. CDR3 DNA sequence: TGCGCCAGCAGCTTGGGTTACGGGACAGGGGAATCCGGGGAGCTGTTTTTT.

V usage is TRBV4-1 and J usage is TRBJ1-2; 7 bases match TRBD1. Per the germline V gene, CDR1 is MGHRA and CDR2 is YSYEKL. The CDR3 runs 14 residues. Germline trimming cut 3 bases from V and 7 bases from J; bases unmatched to any gene: 8. This chain's CDR3 is CASSHPQGGLGYTF. The CDR3 DNA sequence: TGCGCCAGCAGCCACCCCCAGGGGGGTCTTGGCTACACCTTC.

The chain combines TRBV4-3 with TRBJ2-1; 9 positions match TRBD1. Germline V gives CDR1 LGHNA, CDR2 YSLEER. The trim removed 3 bases at V and 6 bases at J, leaving 9 bases unmatched. CDR3 size: 16 residues. The CDR3 loop is CASSQEDRGGFNEQFF. The CDR3 DNA follows: TGCGCCAGCAGCCAGGAAGACAGGGGGGGTTTCAATGAGCAGTTCTTC.

The genes are TRBV30 and TRBJ1-5, with a tentative D call TRBD1 (5 bases). CDR1 is GTSNPN, CDR2 SVGIG, per germline (reference sequence). The V gene lost 0 bases and the J gene lost 0 bases, with 6 bases spanning the gap. The CDR3 consists of 14 residues. In nucleotides, the CDR3 is TGTGCCTGGAGTGTAGGACATAGCAATCAGCCCCAGCATTTT. Translating it yields CAWSVGHSNQPQHF.

This clone occurred a few times. The sample contains more than one DNA sequence encoding this CDR3. The V and J genes are TRBV9 and TRBJ2-5; no definite D call. V shed 0 bases and J shed 3 bases, with 9 bases lying between them. The CDR3 has 14 amino acids. In germline, CDR1 is SGDLS, CDR2 YYNGEE. The CDR3 here is CASSVGDGKETQYF. CDR3 DNA sequence: TGTGCCAGCAGCGTAGGAGACGGCAAAGAGACCCAGTACTTC.

This sequence joins TRBV2 and TRBJ1-5, with 9 bases lining up with TRBD1. The CDR3 is made up of 15 amino acids. The germline CDR1 and CDR2 sequences are SNHLY and FYNNEI. V was clipped by 4 bases and J by 7 bases; unmatched bases: 8. The DNA of the CDR3 is TGTGCCAGCAGTGCGGGACAGGGTAGGAGGCAGCCCCAGCATTTT. Translating gives CASSAGQGRRQPQHF. Variable domain in full (rest from reference TRBV2 and TRBJ1-5): EPEVTQTPSHQVTQMGQEVILRCVPISNHLYFYWYRQILGQKVEFLVSFYNNEISEKSEIFDDQFSVERPDGSNFTLKIRSTKLEDSAMYFCASSAGQGRRQPQHFGDGTRLSIL.

J is TRBJ1-1 and V is TRBV2; no reliable D call. The CDR3 contains 16 residues. Trimming left V 5 bases short and J 2 bases short, with 18 bases between. Germline V gene data show CDR1 as SNHLY and CDR2 as FYNNEI. Here the CDR3 DNA reads TGTGCCAGCAGTTCAACTGCCCGGGGAAAAAACACTGAAGCTTTCTTT. Translation gives CASSSTARGKNTEAFF.

The V gene is TRBV7-3, the J gene TRBJ2-1; 11 bases line up with TRBD2. Germline V lookup: CDR1 SGHTA, CDR2 FQGTGA. This CDR3 contains 14 residues. Unmatched junction bases numbered 4, after V lost 5 bases and J lost 7 bases. CDR3 nucleotides: TGTGCCAGCAGCCCTAGCGGGGGGTGGAATGAGCAGTTCTTC. Protein product: CASSPSGGWNEQFF.

The chain employs TRBV30 and TRBJ1-1, with a possible D match to TRBD1 (5 bases). V lost 0 bases and J lost 4, with 15 bases in between. The germline CDR1 and CDR2 sequences are GTSNPN and SVGIG (reference sequence). The CDR3 extends over 15 amino acids. The CDR3 sequence: CAWSVRGVEGTEAFF. The CDR3 nucleotides read TGTGCCTGGAGTGTACGGGGGGTCGAGGGCACTGAAGCTTTCTTT.

This clone was seen only a few times. The gene calls are TRBV7-2 and TRBJ2-3; D possibly corresponds to TRBD2 (7 bases). Trimming removed 5 bases from V and 0 bases from J, with 15 bases in between. The length of the CDR3 is 16 residues. Germline lookup yields CDR1 SGHTA and CDR2 FQGNSA. As DNA, the CDR3 is TGTGCCAGCAGCACCCGAGGGGGGGGTAGCACAGATACGCAGTATTTT. Amino acid sequence: CASSTRGGGSTDTQYF. The whole variable domain, remainder taken from reference TRBV7-2 and TRBJ2-3, is GAGVSQSPSNKVTEKGKDVELRCDPISGHTALYWYRQSLGQGLEFLIYFQGNSAPDKSGLPSDRFSAERTGGSVSTLTIQRTQQEDSAVYLCASSTRGGGSTDTQYFGPGTRLTVL.

The chain is built from TRBV6-6 and TRBJ2-7; D uncertain. There are 13 residues in the CDR3. Germline values: CDR1 MNHNY, CDR2 SVGAGI (reference sequence). V lost 2 bases, J lost 2 bases, and 7 bases lay in between. CDR3 in DNA: TGTGCCAGCAGTTACGGGGTTACCTACGAGCAGTACTTC. Protein product: CASSYGVTYEQYF.

This sequence joins TRBV5-8 and TRBJ2-2; the D gene is possibly TRBD2 (6 bases). From germline, CDR1 is SGHTS and CDR2 YDEGEE. Deletions cut 5 bases from V and 4 bases from J, with 12 bases between. The CDR3 has 14 amino acids. The CDR3 DNA reads TGTGCCAGCAGTCTCGGGGGACGCACCGGGGAGCTGTTTTTT. It specifies CASSLGGRTGELFF.

The chain employs TRBV10-2 and TRBJ2-5, with TRBD1 matching over 8 bases. The V gene's germline CDR1 is WSHSY and CDR2 SAAADI. The CDR3 covers 12 residues. Losses at the gene ends were 7 bases for V and 5 bases for J; bases not matched to a gene: 3. This chain's CDR3 is CASTTGVETQYF. The CDR3 DNA follows: TGCGCCAGCACGACAGGGGTGGAGACCCAGTACTTC.

The CDR3 protein is CASSLGLAEIYEQYF. CDR3 bases: TGTGCCAGCTCACTTGGACTAGCGGAGATCTACGAGCAGTACTTC. The chain combines TRBV18 with TRBJ2-7; 10 bases agree with TRBD2. CDR1 and CDR2 (germline): KGHSH, LQKENI. The length of the CDR3 is 15 residues. V gave up 4 bases and J gave up 3 bases; unmatched junction bases: 6.

The rearrangement uses TRBV5-4 and TRBJ2-1, with 10 bases fitting TRBD1. CDR3 size: 17 residues. Trimming cost V 4 bases and J 6 bases; bases outside gene matches: 13. Per germline, CDR1 SGHNT and CDR2 YYREEE (reference sequence). CDR3 amino acids: CASSRDSGTGASNEQFF. For the CDR3, the DNA is TGTGCCAGCAGCCGCGACTCCGGGACAGGGGCTAGCAATGAGCAGTTCTTC.

The chain recombines TRBV11-3 with TRBJ2-2; 12 bases are shared with TRBD1. CDR1 is SGHNT and CDR2 is YENEEA in the germline V gene. V lost 4 bases to trimming and J lost 1 base; unmatched junction nucleotides: 4. The CDR3 consists of 17 residues. This chain's CDR3 is CASSSGTGGLNTGELFF. CDR3 nucleotide sequence: TGTGCCAGCAGCTCCGGGACAGGGGGCTTGAACACCGGGGAGCTGTTTTTT.

The chain joins TRBV12-5 to TRBJ1-2; a possible D gene is TRBD1 (6 bases). V was pared by 7 bases and J by 3 bases, with 9 bases between. The CDR3 is 12 residues long. The germline V gene has CDR1 LGHNT and CDR2 FRNRAP. The DNA for the CDR3 is TGTGCTAGTGCCCCAGGGGACTATGGCTACACCTTC. Amino acids: CASAPGDYGYTF.

The rearrangement uses TRBV27 and TRBJ1-6; TRBD1 agrees at 11 bases. There are 14 residues in the CDR3. Germline lookup yields CDR1 MNHEY and CDR2 SMNVEV (reference sequence). The V gene end was trimmed by 3 bases and the J gene end by 9 bases; junction bases not matched to a gene: 1. The CDR3 reads CASSFGQGASPLHF. The CDR3 nucleotides are TGTGCCAGCAGTTTCGGACAGGGGGCTTCACCCCTCCACTTT.

This rearrangement joins TRBV5-1 to TRBJ1-1, with TRBD1 as a possible D gene (5 bases). V lost 4 bases, J lost 4 bases, and 14 bases lay in between. The CDR3 sequence is 14 residues long. Germline loops: CDR1 SGHRS, CDR2 YFSETQ. The CDR3 is CASSQGAGSTEAFF. CDR3 bases: TGCGCCAGCAGCCAGGGCGCAGGGAGCACTGAAGCTTTCTTT. Full variable domain (remainder filled in from reference TRBV5-1 and TRBJ1-1): KAGVTQTPRYLIKTRGQQVTLSCSPISGHRSVSWYQQTPGQGLQFLFEYFSETQRNKGNFPGRFSGRQFSNSRSEMNVSTLELGDSALYLCASSQGAGSTEAFFGQGTRLTVV.

This clone occurred a few times. The chain joins TRBV6-5 to TRBJ1-1; D is possibly TRBD1 (6 bases). The germline CDR1 and CDR2 sequences are MNHEY and SVGAGI. The CDR3 has 14 residues. Deletions cut 3 bases from V and 7 bases from J, with 15 bases between. CDR3 amino acids: CASSYEGGLSEAFF. For the CDR3, the DNA is TGTGCCAGCAGTTATGAAGGGGGGTTGAGTGAAGCTTTCTTT.